These 13 T cell receptor beta chains came from one sample sequenced in a study of T cell responses to AZD1222 COVID-19 vaccine. The protocol was immunoSEQ multiplex PCR, while the TCRdb copy is restricted to in-frame clones and leaves out a portion. This table has 140,000 to 150,000 clones, roughly 90% appearing once. The starting material was peripheral blood, obtained on day 0 of AZD1222 vaccination. The receptors shown here come from an adult in good health.

This rearrangement joins TRBV9 to TRBJ2-5; 8 bases fit TRBD2. This CDR3 has 16 residues. V lost 0 bases to trimming and J lost 1 base; unmatched junction nucleotides: 5. Germline V CDR1 and CDR2: SGDLS, YYNGEE. CDR3 residues: CASSVGTSWGQETQYF. CDR3 nucleotides: TGTGCCAGCAGCGTAGGGACTAGCTGGGGCCAAGAGACCCAGTACTTC.

Comment on this clone: A junction boundary mismatches the germline segment, possibly from a read error. The V gene is TRBV7-9, the J gene TRBJ2-1; no definite D call. The V gene's germline CDR1 is SEHNR and CDR2 FQNEAQ (reference sequence). The length of the CDR3 is 13 residues. In DNA form, the CDR3 reads TGTGCCAGCAGCTTAGACAGCCACAAAGAGCAGTTCTTC. Translated: CASSLDSHKEQFF.

The J gene is TRBJ1-1, the V gene TRBV18; maybe TRBD1 (6 bases). Germline V gene lookup returns CDR1 KGHSH and CDR2 LQKENI. This CDR3 region has 16 residues. V was trimmed by 3 bases and J by 0 bases, leaving 14 bases between them. Here the CDR3 reads CASSPGQTGLNTEAFF. The CDR3 DNA reads as TGTGCCAGCTCACCCGGGCAGACAGGATTGAACACTGAAGCTTTCTTT.

This sequence joins TRBV5-4 and TRBJ2-1, with 12 bases that match TRBD2. Germline V gene sequence: CDR1 SGHNT, CDR2 YYREEE (reference sequence). CDR3 size: 17 residues. V shed 1 base, J shed 9 bases, and the junction held 11 bases outside the gene matches. The CDR3: CASSLSGRLAGVPEQFF. Here the CDR3 DNA reads TGTGCCAGCAGCTTGTCTGGCCGACTAGCGGGAGTTCCTGAGCAGTTCTTC.

This chain connects TRBV5-4 to TRBJ1-1, with D hard to call. The CDR3 is 11 residues long. Germline CDR1 is SGHNT and CDR2 is YYREEE (reference sequence). V was shortened by 0 bases and J by 8 bases, with 5 bases between the two germline ends. The DNA for the CDR3 is TGTGCCAGCAGCTTGGGTAGGGAAGCTTTCTTT. Its protein product is CASSLGREAFF.

The V gene is TRBV7-2, the J gene TRBJ2-2; weak D call: TRBD2 (6 bases). Germline lookup yields CDR1 SGHTA and CDR2 FQGNSA. The CDR3 has 14 amino acids. Trimming shortened V by 1 base and J by 4 bases, and 7 bases separated the two germline ends. CDR3 sequence (DNA): TGTGCCAGCAGCTTAGACGGGGGCACCGGGGAGCTGTTTTTT. Translated: CASSLDGGTGELFF.

The chain employs TRBV28 and TRBJ1-4; no clear D. Trimming left V 5 bases short and J 5 bases short, with 9 bases between. CDR3 size: 13 residues. CDR1 is MDHEN and CDR2 is SYDVKM in the germline V gene. The CDR3 here is CASSRIVNEKLFF. The DNA of the CDR3 is TGTGCCAGCAGTCGGATAGTGAATGAAAAACTGTTTTTT. The entire variable domain, with the rest obtained from reference TRBV28 and TRBJ1-4, is as follows: DVKVTQSSRYLVKRTGEKVFLECVQDMDHENMFWYRQDPGLGLRLIYFSYDVKMKEKGDIPEGYSVSREKKERFSLILESASTNQTSMYLCASSRIVNEKLFFGSGTQLSVL.

This chain joins TRBV6-2 or TRBV6-3 and TRBJ2-5; 8 nucleotides line up with TRBD2. The CDR3 totals 17 residues. In germline, CDR1 is MNHEY, CDR2 SVGEGT. The ends lost 6 bases at V and 4 bases at J; junction bases unmatched: 16. CDR3 in DNA: TGTGCCAGCAGCGCCTCGGGTTTGATAGCGGGAAGAGAGACCCAGTACTTC. Protein: CASSASGLIAGRETQYF.

The rearrangement uses TRBV6-5 and TRBJ2-2; 7 bases are a match to TRBD1. The J segment lost 5 bases and the V segment lost 6 bases, leaving 9 bases of the junction unmatched. Looked up from germline, CDR1 is MNHEY and CDR2 is SVGAGI. The CDR3 covers 15 residues. CDR3 sequence: CASSYRTGNTGELFF. DNA for the CDR3: TGTGCCAGCAGCTACCGGACAGGAAATACCGGGGAGCTGTTTTTT.

The V gene is TRBV4-3, the J gene TRBJ1-4, with D possibly TRBD1 on 6 matching bases. The CDR3 loop spans 18 amino acids. Germline assignment: CDR1 LGHNA and CDR2 YSLEER. Trimming stripped 0 bases from V and 0 bases from J, with 14 bases between. DNA for the CDR3: TGCGCCAGCAGCCAAGACGGGGCAGGGGCGGCAACTAATGAAAAACTGTTTTTT. Translated, it gives CASSQDGAGAATNEKLFF.

The chain carries TRBV27 and TRBJ1-1; the D gene is possibly TRBD1 (6 bases). In germline, CDR1 is MNHEY, CDR2 SMNVEV (reference sequence). Trimming took off 3 bases at V and 4 bases at J, with 15 bases between the two ends. This CDR3 region has 15 residues. The CDR3 DNA is TGTGCCAGCAGTTTTGGGGGACATTGGGGCACTGAAGCTTTCTTT. Translated, it gives CASSFGGHWGTEAFF.

The V gene is TRBV28, the J gene TRBJ2-1; TRBD2 agrees at 10 bases. The junction had 10 bases not matched to a gene; V was cut back by 8 bases and J by 9 bases. CDR1 and CDR2 (germline): MDHEN, SYDVKM. The CDR3 has 14 amino acids. The CDR3 here is CASHVASGRGEQFF. The CDR3 DNA sequence: TGTGCCAGCCATGTGGCTAGCGGGAGAGGTGAGCAGTTCTTC. Together with reference TRBV28 and TRBJ2-1, the CDR3 gives the full variable domain: DVKVTQSSRYLVKRTGEKVFLECVQDMDHENMFWYRQDPGLGLRLIYFSYDVKMKEKGDIPEGYSVSREKKERFSLILESASTNQTSMYLCASHVASGRGEQFFGPGTRLTVL.

V gene TRBV4-1 combines with J gene TRBJ2-1; 11 bases fit TRBD2. Germline trimming cut 0 bases from V and 10 bases from J; bases unmatched to any gene: 20. The CDR3 loop spans 20 amino acids. CDR1 MGHRA and CDR2 YSYEKL come from the germline V gene. The CDR3: CASSQEEVGLLAGAHREQFF. CDR3 in DNA: TGCGCCAGCAGCCAAGAAGAGGTGGGCTTACTAGCGGGAGCGCACAGGGAGCAGTTCTTC.